These 2 T cell receptor beta chains originate from one sample sequenced in a study of blood T cell repertoires in COVID-19. The repertoire was sequenced with immunoSEQ multiplex PCR; TCRdb's copy has only in-frame clones and lacks some. Seen here are just under 350,000 clones, over 80% observed once, and the top ten hold 6% to 7%. The sample was peripheral blood. These TCRs come from a woman between 45 and 60 years old with COVID-19, enrolled during active disease.

The rearrangement links TRBV27 to TRBJ2-5, with D maybe TRBD2 (6 bases). Germline CDR1 MNHEY, CDR2 SMNVEV (reference sequence). V was pared by 5 bases and J by 7 bases, with 17 bases between. This CDR3 has 14 amino acids. The CDR3, as DNA: TGTGCCAGCAGTGCGGGACTCCTCCCTGGGACCCAGTACTTC. Protein sequence: CASSAGLLPGTQYF.

V and J are TRBV7-9 and TRBJ1-3; D unresolved. Trimming left V 4 bases short and J 0 bases short, with 10 bases between. This CDR3 spans 15 amino acids. Germline values: CDR1 SEHNR, CDR2 FQNEAQ (reference sequence). The CDR3 sequence is CASSSGWDSGNTIYF. The CDR3 nucleotides are TGTGCCAGCAGCTCGGGATGGGACTCTGGAAACACCATATATTTT.